A single sample gave rise to the 14 T cell receptor beta chains below, sequenced in a study of T-cell reconstitution after alpha-beta-depleted transplantation in children. The authors prepared the TCRbeta library with unique molecular identifiers. Each CDR3 protein gets one entry after TCRdb re-called the PCR reads with MiXCR. The repertoire consists of roughly 100,000 distinct CDR3 sequences, with 5% to 6% occurring once and the leading ten covering 6% to 7%. Sequencing used PBMCs, mostly from graft donor cells, obtained 60 days after TCRalphabeta/CD19-depleted stem cell transplant. These receptors originate from a female patient aged 2-9 years who had a stem cell transplant for Fanconi anemia, so the T cells may come from the graft donor.

This clonotype was observed at least ten times. The rearrangement joins TRBV4-2 to TRBJ2-3; TRBD2 matches at 11 bases. The CDR3 contains 19 residues. V shed 2 bases and J 2 bases; nucleotides not matched to a gene: 12. Germline CDR1 is LGHNA and CDR2 is YNFKEQ. The CDR3: CASSQLLTSGAGDTDTQYF. The CDR3 region has the DNA TGTGCCAGCAGCCAACTCCTGACTAGCGGGGCAGGAGACACAGATACGCAGTATTTT.

V usage is TRBV10-3 and J usage is TRBJ1-2; 8 bases are shared with TRBD1. CDR1 ENHRY and CDR2 SYGVKD come from the germline V gene. CDR3 size: 13 residues. J was trimmed by 4 bases and V by 4 bases; bases with no gene match: 2. CDR3 in amino acids: CAISGTGRYGYTF. The CDR3 DNA follows: TGTGCCATCAGTGGGACAGGGCGCTATGGCTACACCTTC.

This clonotype occurred a few times. The chain carries TRBV4-2 and TRBJ2-2; D gene ambiguous. CDR3 size: 13 residues. Germline assignment: CDR1 LGHNA and CDR2 YNFKEQ. Trimming pared 2 bases from V and 6 bases from J, leaving 7 bases between. The CDR3, as DNA: TGTGCCAGCAGCCAAAAACGGGCCGGGGAGCTGTTTTTT. The encoded protein is CASSQKRAGELFF.

Ten or more counts support this clonotype. This chain uses TRBV10-3 with TRBJ2-1, with a weak D call TRBD1 (6 bases). Trimming took 8 bases from V and 15 from J, leaving 20 bases between them. Germline V lookup: CDR1 ENHRY, CDR2 SYGVKD. The CDR3 consists of 12 residues. CDR3 loop: CAIGPQGRAPFF. CDR3 DNA: TGTGCCATCGGGCCACAGGGAAGGGCTCCGTTCTTC.

This CDR3 reads CASSQGGPGYEQYF. In DNA, the CDR3 is TGTGCCAGCAGCCAGGGGGGGCCTGGCTACGAGCAGTACTTC. The chain carries TRBV7-9 and TRBJ2-7, with D perhaps assigned TRBD1 or TRBD2 (7 bases each). The CDR3 consists of 14 residues. The germline V and J ends were trimmed by 5 bases and 3 bases, with 14 bases remaining between them. CDR1 is SEHNR and CDR2 is FQNEAQ in the germline V gene (reference sequence).

The chain uses TRBV3-1 and TRBJ2-7; the D gene is possibly TRBD2 (5 bases). CDR1 LGHDT and CDR2 YNNKEL come from the germline V gene (reference sequence). The V and J ends lost 4 bases and 2 bases respectively, with 15 bases between them. The CDR3 contains 15 residues. CDR3 loop: CASSRFGGPTYEQYF. CDR3 coding DNA: TGTGCCAGCAGCCGCTTTGGCGGGCCTACCTACGAGCAGTACTTC.

The chain employs TRBV20-1 and TRBJ2-5, with 8 bases matching TRBD2. Germline V CDR1 and CDR2: DFQATT, SNEGSKA (reference sequence). V was clipped by 3 bases and J by 5 bases; unmatched bases: 14. The CDR3 totals 16 residues. CDR3 sequence reads: CSASPYSGSAGETQYF. The DNA for the CDR3 is TGCAGTGCTAGCCCCTACAGCGGGAGCGCCGGCGAGACCCAGTACTTC.

This clonotype was seen at least ten times. This chain connects TRBV12-3 or TRBV12-4 to TRBJ1-2; the D is unclear. Trimming took off 3 bases at V and 7 bases at J, with 12 bases between the two ends. The CDR3 runs to 13 residues. The CDR3 region is CASSFVGEGGYTF. The CDR3 DNA follows: TGTGCCAGCAGTTTTGTAGGAGAGGGTGGCTACACCTTC.

This clonotype came up a few times. This chain connects TRBV7-9 to TRBJ2-7; weak D call: TRBD2 (5 bases). Trimming removed 5 bases from V and 4 bases from J, with 21 bases in between. Germline CDR1 reads SEHNR; CDR2 reads FQNEAQ (reference sequence). The CDR3 is made up of 16 amino acids. The CDR3 protein is CASSTPPHYTGYEQYF. CDR3 DNA sequence: TGTGCCAGCAGCACCCCGCCGCATTACACGGGATACGAGCAGTACTTC.

This clonotype was seen many times. The genes are TRBV12-3 or TRBV12-4 and TRBJ2-2; TRBD1 matches at 8 bases. There are 15 residues in the CDR3. V lost 1 base, J lost 6 bases, and 4 bases stayed unmatched. This chain's CDR3 is CASSLGDRGPGELFF. CDR3 DNA sequence: TGTGCCAGCAGTTTAGGAGACAGGGGTCCCGGGGAGCTGTTTTTT.

By share of the sample, this clonotype is medium-sized. The chain recombines TRBV12-3 or TRBV12-4 with TRBJ2-1; D unresolved. Trimming removed 5 bases at V and 0 bases at J, with 2 bases between. The CDR3 totals 12 residues. The CDR3 DNA sequence: TGTGCCAGCAGTCGCTCCTACAATGAGCAGTTCTTC. Translating it yields CASSRSYNEQFF.

This clonotype was recorded at least ten times. The chain uses TRBV10-3 and TRBJ2-7, with 7 bases matching TRBD2. Germline assignment: CDR1 ENHRY and CDR2 SYGVKD. Trimming at V came to 6 bases and at J to 6 bases, leaving 5 bases not matched to a gene. CDR3 length equals 12 residues. The CDR3 loop reads CAISPGGREQYF. The DNA for the CDR3 is TGTGCCATCAGCCCGGGAGGACGCGAGCAGTACTTC.

The chain couples TRBV18 to TRBJ1-4; the D is unclear. The CDR3 contains 17 residues. Germline CDR1 is KGHSH and CDR2 is LQKENI. Trimming took 0 bases from V and 0 from J, leaving 11 bases between them. This CDR3 is CASSPPGRMATNEKLFF. The DNA of the CDR3 is TGTGCCAGCTCACCACCGGGGAGGATGGCAACTAATGAAAAACTGTTTTTT.

The sample holds many counts of this clonotype. The chain has TRBV11-1 and TRBJ2-1; possibly TRBD2 for D (6 bases). From germline, CDR1 is SGHAT and CDR2 FQDESV (reference sequence). The V gene lost 2 bases and the J gene lost 1 base, with 9 bases spanning the gap. The CDR3 is 15 amino acids. The CDR3 DNA reads TGTGCCAGCAGCTTAAGGCGGGGATCCTACAATGAGCAGTTCTTC. Protein product: CASSLRRGSYNEQFF.